This TCR beta chain was sequenced during a study of patients and donors after allogeneic stem cell transplantation. One entry per CDR3 protein, called by TCRdb with MiXCR from the RT-PCR reads. The sample includes some 880,000 distinct CDR3 sequences, under 20% of them seen just once. This clonotype has a handful of counts. The ends were cut back, 8 bases at V and 6 bases at J, with 9 bases in the middle. Germline V gene sequence: CDR1 SEHNR, CDR2 FQNEAQ (reference sequence). CDR3 size: 11 residues. The receptor was derived from a human donor who was either an allogeneic HSCT recipient or a stem cell or donor lymphocyte infusion donor (not recorded which). It is not recorded whose cells these are; they may come from a transplant donor. The sequencing sample was made of blood, either unsorted or a sorted T cell fraction (not recorded which). This chain links TRBV7-9 with TRBJ2-3, with D possibly matching TRBD2 (6 bases). The CDR3 loop is CASCLADTQYF. The CDR3, as DNA: TGTGCCAGCTGCCTAGCGGATACGCAGTATTTT.